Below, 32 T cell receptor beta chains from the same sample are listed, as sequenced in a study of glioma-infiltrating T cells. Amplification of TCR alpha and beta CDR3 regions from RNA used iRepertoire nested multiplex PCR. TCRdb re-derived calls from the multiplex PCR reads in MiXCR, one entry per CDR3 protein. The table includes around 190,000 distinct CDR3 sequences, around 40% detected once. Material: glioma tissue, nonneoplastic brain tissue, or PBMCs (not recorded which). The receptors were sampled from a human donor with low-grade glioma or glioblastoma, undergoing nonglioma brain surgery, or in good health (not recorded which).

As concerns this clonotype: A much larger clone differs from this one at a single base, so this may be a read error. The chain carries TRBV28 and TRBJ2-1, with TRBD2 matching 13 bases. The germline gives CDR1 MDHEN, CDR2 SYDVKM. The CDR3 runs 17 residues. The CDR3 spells CASGLYQTSGRRNEQFF. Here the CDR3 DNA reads TGTGCCAGCGGTTTATACCAGACTAGCGGGAGGCGAAATGAGCAGTTCTTC. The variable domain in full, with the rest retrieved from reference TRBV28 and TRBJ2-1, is DVKVTQSSRYLVKRTGEKVFLECVQDMDHENMFWYRQDPGLGLRLIYFSYDVKMKEKGDIPEGYSVSREKKERFSLILESASTNQTSMYLCASGLYQTSGRRNEQFFGPGTRLTVL.

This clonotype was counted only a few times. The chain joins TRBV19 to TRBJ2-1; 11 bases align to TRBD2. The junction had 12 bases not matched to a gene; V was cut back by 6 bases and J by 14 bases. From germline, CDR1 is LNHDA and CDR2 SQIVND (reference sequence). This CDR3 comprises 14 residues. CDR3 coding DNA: TGTGCCAGTAGGGTACTAGCGGGAGTCCCTCCGGAGTTCTTC. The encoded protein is CASRVLAGVPPEFF. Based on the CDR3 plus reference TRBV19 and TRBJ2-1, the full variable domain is DGGITQSPKYLFRKEGQNVTLSCEQNLNHDAMYWYRQDPGQGLRLIYYSQIVNDFQKGDIAEGYSVSREKKESFPLTVTSAQKNPTAFYLCASRVLAGVPPEFFGPGTRLTVL.

Here the CDR3 reads CASSLSAGNNSPLHF. The CDR3 coding sequence is TGTGCCAGCAGTTTATCGGCAGGGAATAATTCACCCCTCCACTTT. The rearrangement links TRBV28 to TRBJ1-6, with D perhaps TRBD1 (5 bases). V lost 1 base and J lost 5, with 9 bases in between. The length of the CDR3 is 15 residues. Germline-derived CDR1 and CDR2 are MDHEN and SYDVKM.

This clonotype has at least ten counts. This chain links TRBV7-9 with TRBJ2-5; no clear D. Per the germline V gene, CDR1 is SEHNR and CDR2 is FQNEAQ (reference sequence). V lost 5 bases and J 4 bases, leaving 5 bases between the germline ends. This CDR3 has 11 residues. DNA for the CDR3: TGTGCCAGCAGCCCGACAGAGACCCAGTACTTC. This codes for CASSPTETQYF.

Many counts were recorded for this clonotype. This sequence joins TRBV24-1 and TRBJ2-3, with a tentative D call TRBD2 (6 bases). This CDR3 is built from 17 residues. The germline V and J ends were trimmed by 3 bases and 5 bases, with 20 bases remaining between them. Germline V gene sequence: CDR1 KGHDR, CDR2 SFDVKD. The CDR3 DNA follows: TGTGCCACCAGTGATCCCTCCCCGGGGGAGCAGAGAGATACGCAGTATTTT. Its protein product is CATSDPSPGEQRDTQYF.

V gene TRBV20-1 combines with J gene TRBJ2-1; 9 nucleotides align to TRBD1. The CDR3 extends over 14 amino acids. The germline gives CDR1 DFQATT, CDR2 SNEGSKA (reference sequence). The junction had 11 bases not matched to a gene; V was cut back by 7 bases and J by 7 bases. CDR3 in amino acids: CSDPLGTGFNEQFF. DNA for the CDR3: TGCAGTGACCCCTTGGGGACAGGGTTTAATGAGCAGTTCTTC.

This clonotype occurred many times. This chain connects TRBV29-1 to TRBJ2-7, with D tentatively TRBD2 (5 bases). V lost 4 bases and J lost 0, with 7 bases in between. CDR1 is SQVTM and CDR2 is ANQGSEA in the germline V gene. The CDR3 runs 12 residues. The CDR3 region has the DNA TGCAGCGTTGTGGGGAGCTCCTACGAGCAGTACTTC. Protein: CSVVGSSYEQYF.

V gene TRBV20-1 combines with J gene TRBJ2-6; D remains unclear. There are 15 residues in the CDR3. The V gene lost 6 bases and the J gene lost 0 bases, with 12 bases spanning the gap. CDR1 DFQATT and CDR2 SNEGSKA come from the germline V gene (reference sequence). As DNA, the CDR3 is TGCAGTGCCAGCCCCGACGCCTCTGGGGCCAACGTCCTGACTTTC. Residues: CSASPDASGANVLTF.

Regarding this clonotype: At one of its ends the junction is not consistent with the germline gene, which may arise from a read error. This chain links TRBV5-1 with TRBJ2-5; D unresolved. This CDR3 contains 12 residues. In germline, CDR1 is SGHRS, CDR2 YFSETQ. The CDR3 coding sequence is TGCGCCAGCAGCTTGGCCATGGAGACCCAGTGCTTC. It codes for CASSLAMETQCF.

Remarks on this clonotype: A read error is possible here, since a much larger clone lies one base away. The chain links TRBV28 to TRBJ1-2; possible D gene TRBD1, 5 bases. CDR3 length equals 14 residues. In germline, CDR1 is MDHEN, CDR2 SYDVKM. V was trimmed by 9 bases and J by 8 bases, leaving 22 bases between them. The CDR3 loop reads CARSPSQGSRGYTF. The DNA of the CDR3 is TGTGCCAGAAGCCCTTCCCAGGGAAGCCGCGGCTACACCTTC.

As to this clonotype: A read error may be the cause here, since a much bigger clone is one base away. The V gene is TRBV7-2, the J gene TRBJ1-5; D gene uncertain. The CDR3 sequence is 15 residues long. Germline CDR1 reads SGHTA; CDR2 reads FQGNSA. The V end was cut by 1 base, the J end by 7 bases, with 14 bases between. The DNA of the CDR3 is TGTGCCAGCAGCTTAGATCTAGGGTTAATACAGCCCCAGCATTTT. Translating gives CASSLDLGLIQPQHF.

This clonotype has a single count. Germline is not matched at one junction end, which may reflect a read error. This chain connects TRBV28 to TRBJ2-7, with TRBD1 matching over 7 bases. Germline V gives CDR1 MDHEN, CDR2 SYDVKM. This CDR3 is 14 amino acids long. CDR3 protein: CASNSGQASYELYF. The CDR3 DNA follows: TGTGCCAGCAATTCCGGACAGGCCTCCTACGAGCTGTACTTC.

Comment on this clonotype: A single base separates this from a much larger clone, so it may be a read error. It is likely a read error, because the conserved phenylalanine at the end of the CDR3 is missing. CDR3 protein: CSAEYLAGGPYEQYL. The CDR3 region has the DNA TGCAGTGCTGAGTACCTAGCGGGAGGGCCCTACGAGCAGTACTTA. The chain links TRBV20-1 to TRBJ2-7; 12 bases are shared with TRBD2. CDR1 is DFQATT and CDR2 is SNEGSKA in the germline V gene (reference sequence). J gave up 2 bases and V 5 bases, and 7 bases lay outside the gene matches. This CDR3 is built from 15 residues.

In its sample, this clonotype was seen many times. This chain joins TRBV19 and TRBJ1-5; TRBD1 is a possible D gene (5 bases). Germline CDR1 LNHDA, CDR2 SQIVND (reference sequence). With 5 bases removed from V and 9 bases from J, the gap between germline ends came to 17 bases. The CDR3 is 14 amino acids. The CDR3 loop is CASSLGPGGRPQHF. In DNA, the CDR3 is TGTGCCAGTAGTCTTGGACCGGGGGGAAGGCCCCAGCATTTT. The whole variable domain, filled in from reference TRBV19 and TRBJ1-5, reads DGGITQSPKYLFRKEGQNVTLSCEQNLNHDAMYWYRQDPGQGLRLIYYSQIVNDFQKGDIAEGYSVSREKKESFPLTVTSAQKNPTAFYLCASSLGPGGRPQHFGDGTRLSIL.

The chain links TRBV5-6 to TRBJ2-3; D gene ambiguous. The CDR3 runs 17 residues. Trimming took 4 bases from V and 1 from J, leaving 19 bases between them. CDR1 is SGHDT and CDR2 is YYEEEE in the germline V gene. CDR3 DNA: TGTGCCAGCAGCCGGTGGGGAATAAAGAAACGCACAGATACGCAGTATTTT. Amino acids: CASSRWGIKKRTDTQYF.

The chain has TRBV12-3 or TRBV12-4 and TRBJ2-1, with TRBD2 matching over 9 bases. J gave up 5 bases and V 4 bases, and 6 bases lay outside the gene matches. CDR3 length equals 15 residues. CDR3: CASSSSGKPNNEQFF. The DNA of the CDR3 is TGTGCCAGCAGTTCTAGCGGGAAACCCAACAATGAGCAGTTCTTC.

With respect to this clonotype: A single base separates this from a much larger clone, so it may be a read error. The CDR3 sequence: CSARQQGGQEAQYF. The CDR3 DNA reads as TGCAGTGCTAGGCAACAGGGAGGCCAGGAGGCCCAGTACTTC. The V and J genes are TRBV20-1 and TRBJ2-5, with D perhaps assigned TRBD1 or TRBD2 (6 bases each). Germline V gives CDR1 DFQATT, CDR2 SNEGSKA (reference sequence). Trimming shortened V by 3 bases and J by 9 bases, and 20 bases separated the two germline ends. This CDR3 contains 14 residues.

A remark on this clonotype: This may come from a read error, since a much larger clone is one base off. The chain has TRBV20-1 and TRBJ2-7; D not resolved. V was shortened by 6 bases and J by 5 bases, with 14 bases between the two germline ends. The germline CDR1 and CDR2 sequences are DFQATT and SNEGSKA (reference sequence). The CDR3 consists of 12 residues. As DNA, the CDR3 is TGCAGTGCGCTGGAACAGTTCGACGAGCAGTACTTC. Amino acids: CSALEQFDEQYF.

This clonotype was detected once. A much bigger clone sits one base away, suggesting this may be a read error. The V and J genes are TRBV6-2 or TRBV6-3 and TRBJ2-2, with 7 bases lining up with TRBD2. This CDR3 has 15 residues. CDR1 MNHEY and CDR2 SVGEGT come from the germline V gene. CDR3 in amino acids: CARSFTREIPGELFF. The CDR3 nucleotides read TGTGCCAGAAGTTTTACGCGGGAGATCCCCGGGGAGCTGTTTTTT.

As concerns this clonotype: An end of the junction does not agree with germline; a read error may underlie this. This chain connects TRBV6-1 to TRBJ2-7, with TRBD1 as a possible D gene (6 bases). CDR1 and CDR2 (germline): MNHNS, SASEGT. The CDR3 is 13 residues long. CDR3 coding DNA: TGTGCCAGCAGTCCTGGACAGACCTACGAGAAGTACTTC. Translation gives CASSPGQTYEKYF.

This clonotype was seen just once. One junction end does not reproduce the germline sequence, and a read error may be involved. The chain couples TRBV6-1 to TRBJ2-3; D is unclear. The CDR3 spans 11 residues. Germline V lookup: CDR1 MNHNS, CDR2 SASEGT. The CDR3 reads CARPSPAPPSF. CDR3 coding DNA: TGTGCCCGCCCTTCTCCCGCTCCGCCGTCTTTT.

Here the CDR3 reads CASSQTTGSTEAFF. The CDR3 DNA is TGCGCCAGCAGCCAGACTACAGGGAGCACTGAAGCTTTCTTT. This chain uses TRBV5-1 with TRBJ1-1, with a tentative D call TRBD1 (6 bases). Per the germline V gene, CDR1 is SGHRS and CDR2 is YFSETQ. The CDR3 spans 14 residues. Trimming pared 4 bases from V and 4 bases from J, leaving 14 bases between.

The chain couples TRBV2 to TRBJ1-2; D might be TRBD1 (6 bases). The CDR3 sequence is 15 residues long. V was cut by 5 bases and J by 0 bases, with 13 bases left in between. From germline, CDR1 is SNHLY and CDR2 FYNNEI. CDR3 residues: CASSYDRPPNYGYTF. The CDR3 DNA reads TGTGCCAGCAGTTATGACAGGCCTCCTAACTATGGCTACACCTTC. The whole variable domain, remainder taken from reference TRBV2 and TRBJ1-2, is EPEVTQTPSHQVTQMGQEVILRCVPISNHLYFYWYRQILGQKVEFLVSFYNNEISEKSEIFDDQFSVERPDGSNFTLKIRSTKLEDSAMYFCASSYDRPPNYGYTFGSGTRLTVV.

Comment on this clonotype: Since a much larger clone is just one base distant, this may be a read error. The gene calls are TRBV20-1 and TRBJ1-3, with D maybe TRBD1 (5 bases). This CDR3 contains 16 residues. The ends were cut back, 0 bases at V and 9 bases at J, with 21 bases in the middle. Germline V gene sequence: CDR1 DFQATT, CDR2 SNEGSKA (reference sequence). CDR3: CSARDSYGTSPGTIYF. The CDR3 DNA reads TGCAGTGCTAGAGATTCGTACGGGACTTCTCCCGGCACCATATATTTT.

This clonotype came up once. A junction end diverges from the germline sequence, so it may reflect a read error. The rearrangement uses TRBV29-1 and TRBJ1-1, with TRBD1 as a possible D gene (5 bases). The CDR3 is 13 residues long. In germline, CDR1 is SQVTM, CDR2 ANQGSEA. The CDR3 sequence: CSVSVQANTKAFF. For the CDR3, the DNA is TGCAGCGTGTCTGTACAGGCGAACACTAAAGCTTTCTTT.

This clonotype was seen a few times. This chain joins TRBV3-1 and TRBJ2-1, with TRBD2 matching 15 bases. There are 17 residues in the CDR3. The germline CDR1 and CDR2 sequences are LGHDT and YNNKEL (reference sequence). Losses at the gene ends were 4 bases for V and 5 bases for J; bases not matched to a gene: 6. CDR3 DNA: TGTGCCAGCAGCCCCAGGACTAGCGGGAGGGTCCACAATGAGCAGTTCTTC. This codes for CASSPRTSGRVHNEQFF.

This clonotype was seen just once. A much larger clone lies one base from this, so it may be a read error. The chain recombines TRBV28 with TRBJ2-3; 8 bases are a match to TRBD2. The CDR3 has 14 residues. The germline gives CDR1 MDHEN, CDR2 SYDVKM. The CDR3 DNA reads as TGTGCCAGCCGAAGGGGCGGGAGGACAGATACGCGGTATTTT. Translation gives CASRRGGRTDTRYF.

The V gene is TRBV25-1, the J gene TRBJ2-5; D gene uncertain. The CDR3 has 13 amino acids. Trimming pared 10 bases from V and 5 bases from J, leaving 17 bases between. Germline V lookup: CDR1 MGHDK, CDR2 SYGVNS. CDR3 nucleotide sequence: TGTGCCACTAAACCATTCTTGGGTGAGACCCAGTACTTC. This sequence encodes CATKPFLGETQYF.

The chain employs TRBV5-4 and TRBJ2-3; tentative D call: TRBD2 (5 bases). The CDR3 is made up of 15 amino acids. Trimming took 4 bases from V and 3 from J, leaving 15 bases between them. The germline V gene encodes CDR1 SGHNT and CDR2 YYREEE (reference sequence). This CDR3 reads CASSPSSFRTDTQYF. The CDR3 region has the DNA TGTGCCAGCAGCCCTTCTAGCTTTCGTACAGATACGCAGTATTTT.

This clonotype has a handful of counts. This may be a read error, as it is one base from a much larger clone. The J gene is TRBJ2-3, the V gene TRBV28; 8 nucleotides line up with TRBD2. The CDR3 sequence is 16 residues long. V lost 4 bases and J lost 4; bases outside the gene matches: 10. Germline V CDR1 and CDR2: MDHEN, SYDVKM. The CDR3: CASSSTGTSKADTQYF. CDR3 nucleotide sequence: TGTGCCAGCAGTTCAACCGGGACTAGTAAGGCAGATACGCAGTATTTT.

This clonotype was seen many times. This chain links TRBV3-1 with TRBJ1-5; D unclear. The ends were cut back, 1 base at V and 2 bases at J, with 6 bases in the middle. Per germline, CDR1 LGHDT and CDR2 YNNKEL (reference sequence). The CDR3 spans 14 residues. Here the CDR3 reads CASSQGTGNQPQHF. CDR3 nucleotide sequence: TGTGCCAGCAGCCAAGGGACGGGCAATCAGCCCCAGCATTTT.

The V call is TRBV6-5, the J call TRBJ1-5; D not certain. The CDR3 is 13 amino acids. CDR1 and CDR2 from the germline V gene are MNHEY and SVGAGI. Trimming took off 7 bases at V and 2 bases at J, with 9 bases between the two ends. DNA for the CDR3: TGTGCCAGCACAATGGCAGGCAATCAGCCCCAGCATTTT. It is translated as CASTMAGNQPQHF.